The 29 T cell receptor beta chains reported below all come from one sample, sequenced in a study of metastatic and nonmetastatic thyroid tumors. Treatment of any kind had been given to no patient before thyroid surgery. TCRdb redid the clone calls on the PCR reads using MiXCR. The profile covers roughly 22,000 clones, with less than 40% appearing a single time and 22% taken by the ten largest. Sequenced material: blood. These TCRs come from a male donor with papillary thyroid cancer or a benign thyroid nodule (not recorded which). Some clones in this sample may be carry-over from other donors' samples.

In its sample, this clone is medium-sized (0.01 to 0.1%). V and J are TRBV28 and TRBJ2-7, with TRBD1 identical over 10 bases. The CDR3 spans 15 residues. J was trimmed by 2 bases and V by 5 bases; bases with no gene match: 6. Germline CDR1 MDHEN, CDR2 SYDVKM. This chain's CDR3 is CASSTTGGAPYEQYF. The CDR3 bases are TGTGCCAGCAGTACGACAGGGGGCGCCCCCTACGAGCAGTACTTC.

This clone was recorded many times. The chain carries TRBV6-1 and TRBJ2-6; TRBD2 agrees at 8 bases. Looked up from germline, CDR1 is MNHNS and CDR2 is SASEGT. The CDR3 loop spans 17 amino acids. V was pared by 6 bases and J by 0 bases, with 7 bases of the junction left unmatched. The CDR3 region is CASSRSGGDSGANVLTF. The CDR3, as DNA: TGTGCCAGCAGCCGATCGGGGGGGGACTCTGGGGCCAACGTCCTGACTTTC.

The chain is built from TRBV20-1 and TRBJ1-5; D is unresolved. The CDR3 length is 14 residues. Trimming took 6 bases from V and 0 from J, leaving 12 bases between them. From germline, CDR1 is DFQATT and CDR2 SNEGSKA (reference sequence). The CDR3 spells CSAQPLYSNQPQHF. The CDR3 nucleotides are TGCAGTGCCCAACCCTTATATAGCAATCAGCCCCAGCATTTT.

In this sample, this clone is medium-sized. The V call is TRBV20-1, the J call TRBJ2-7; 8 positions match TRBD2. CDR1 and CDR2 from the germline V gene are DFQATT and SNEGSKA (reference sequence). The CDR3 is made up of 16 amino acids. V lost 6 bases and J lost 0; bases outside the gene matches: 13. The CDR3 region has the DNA TGCAGTGCCGACATAGGACTAGCCCGAAGCTCCTACGAGCAGTACTTC. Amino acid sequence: CSADIGLARSSYEQYF.

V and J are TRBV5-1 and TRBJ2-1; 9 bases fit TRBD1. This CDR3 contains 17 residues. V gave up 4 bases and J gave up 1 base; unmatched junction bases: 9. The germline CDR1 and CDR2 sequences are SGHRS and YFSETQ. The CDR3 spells CASSALPGQGSYNEQFF. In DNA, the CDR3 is TGCGCCAGCAGCGCACTGCCGGGACAGGGATCCTACAATGAGCAGTTCTTC.

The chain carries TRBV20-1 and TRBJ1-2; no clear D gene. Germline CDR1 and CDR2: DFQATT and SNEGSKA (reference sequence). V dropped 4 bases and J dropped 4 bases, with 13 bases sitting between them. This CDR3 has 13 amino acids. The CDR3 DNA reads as TGCAGTGCTACCACCGACGGAACCTATGGCTACACCTTC. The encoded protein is CSATTDGTYGYTF.

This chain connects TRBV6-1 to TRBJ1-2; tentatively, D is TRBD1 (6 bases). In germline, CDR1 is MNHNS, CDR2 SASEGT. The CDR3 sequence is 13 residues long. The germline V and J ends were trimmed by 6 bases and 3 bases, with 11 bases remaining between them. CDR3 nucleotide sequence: TGTGCCAGCAGCAGGGGTCTAGACTATGGCTACACCTTC. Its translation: CASSRGLDYGYTF.

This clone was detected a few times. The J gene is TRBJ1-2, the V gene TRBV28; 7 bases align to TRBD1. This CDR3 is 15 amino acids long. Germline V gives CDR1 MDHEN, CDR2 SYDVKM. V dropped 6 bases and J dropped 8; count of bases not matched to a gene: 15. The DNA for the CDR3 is TGTGCCAGCAGACCGACTTCAAACAGGGGAGACGGCTACACCTTC. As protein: CASRPTSNRGDGYTF.

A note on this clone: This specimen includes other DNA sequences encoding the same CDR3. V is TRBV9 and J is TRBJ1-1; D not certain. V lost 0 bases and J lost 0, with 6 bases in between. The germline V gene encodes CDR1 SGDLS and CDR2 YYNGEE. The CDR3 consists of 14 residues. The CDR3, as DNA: TGTGCCAGCAGCGTAGGTCAGATGAACACTGAAGCTTTCTTT. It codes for CASSVGQMNTEAFF.

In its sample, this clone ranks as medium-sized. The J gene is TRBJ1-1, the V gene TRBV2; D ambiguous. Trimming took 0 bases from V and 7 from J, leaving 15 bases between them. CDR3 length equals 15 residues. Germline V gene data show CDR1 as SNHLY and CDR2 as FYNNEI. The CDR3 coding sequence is TGTGCCAGCAGTGAAGCCCTAGGACCGACCTTTGAAGCTTTCTTT. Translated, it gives CASSEALGPTFEAFF.

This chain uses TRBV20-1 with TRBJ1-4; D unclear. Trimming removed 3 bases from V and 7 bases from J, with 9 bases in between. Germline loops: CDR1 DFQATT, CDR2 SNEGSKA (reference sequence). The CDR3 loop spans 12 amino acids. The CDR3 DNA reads TGCAGTGCTAGGCCCCTATTTGAAAAACTGTTTTTT. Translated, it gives CSARPLFEKLFF.

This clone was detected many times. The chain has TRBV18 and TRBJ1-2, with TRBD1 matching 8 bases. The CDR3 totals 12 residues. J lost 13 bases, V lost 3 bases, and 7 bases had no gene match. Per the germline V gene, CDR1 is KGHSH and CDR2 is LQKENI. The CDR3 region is CASSPGQGGSTF. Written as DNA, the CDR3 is TGTGCCAGCTCACCTGGACAGGGCGGGAGCACCTTC.

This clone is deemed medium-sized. The CDR3 loop is CASRRWGANVLTF. The CDR3 DNA reads as TGTGCCAGCAGGAGATGGGGGGCCAACGTCCTGACTTTC. The rearrangement joins TRBV6-1 to TRBJ2-6; unclear D gene. Germline V gene data show CDR1 as MNHNS and CDR2 as SASEGT. Between the trimmed V and J ends, which lost 6 bases and 4 bases, there was a span of 7 bases. There are 13 residues in the CDR3.

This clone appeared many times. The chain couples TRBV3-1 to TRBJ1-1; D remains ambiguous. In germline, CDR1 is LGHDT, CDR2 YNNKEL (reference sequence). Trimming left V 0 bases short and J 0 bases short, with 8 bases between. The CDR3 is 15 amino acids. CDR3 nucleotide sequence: TGTGCCAGCAGCCAAGATCGAGGGTTGAACACTGAAGCTTTCTTT. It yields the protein CASSQDRGLNTEAFF. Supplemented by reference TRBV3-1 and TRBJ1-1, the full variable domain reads DTAVSQTPKYLVTQMGNDKSIKCEQNLGHDTMYWYKQDSKKFLKIMFSYNNKELIINETVPNRFSPKSPDKAHLNLHINSLELGDSAVYFCASSQDRGLNTEAFFGQGTRLTVV.

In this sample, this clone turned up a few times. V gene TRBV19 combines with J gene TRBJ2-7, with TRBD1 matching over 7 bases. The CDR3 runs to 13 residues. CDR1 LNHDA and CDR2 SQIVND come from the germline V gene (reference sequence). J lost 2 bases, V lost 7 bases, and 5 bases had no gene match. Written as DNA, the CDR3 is TGTGCCAGTACCGGGGACAGTCCCTACGAGCAGTACTTC. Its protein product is CASTGDSPYEQYF.

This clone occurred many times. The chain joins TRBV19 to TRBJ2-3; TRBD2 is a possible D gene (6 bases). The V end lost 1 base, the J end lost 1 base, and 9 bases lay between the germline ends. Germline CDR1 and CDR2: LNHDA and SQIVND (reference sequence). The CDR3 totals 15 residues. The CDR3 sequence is CASSIVASGTDTQYF. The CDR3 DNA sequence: TGTGCCAGTAGTATAGTTGCTAGCGGCACAGATACGCAGTATTTT.

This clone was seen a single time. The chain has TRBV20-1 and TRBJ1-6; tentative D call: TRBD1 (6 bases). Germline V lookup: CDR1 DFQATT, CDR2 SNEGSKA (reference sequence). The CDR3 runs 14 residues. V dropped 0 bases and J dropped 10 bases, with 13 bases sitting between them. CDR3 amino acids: CSAREGARSSPLHF. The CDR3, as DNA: TGCAGTGCTAGAGAGGGGGCGCGGAGCTCACCCCTCCACTTT.

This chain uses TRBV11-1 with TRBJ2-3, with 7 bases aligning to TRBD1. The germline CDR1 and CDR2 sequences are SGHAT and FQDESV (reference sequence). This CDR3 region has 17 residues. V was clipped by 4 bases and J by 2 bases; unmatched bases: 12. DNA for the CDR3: TGTGCCAGCAGCTCCCCCCTAACAGGGGTGTACACAGATACGCAGTATTTT. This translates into CASSSPLTGVYTDTQYF.

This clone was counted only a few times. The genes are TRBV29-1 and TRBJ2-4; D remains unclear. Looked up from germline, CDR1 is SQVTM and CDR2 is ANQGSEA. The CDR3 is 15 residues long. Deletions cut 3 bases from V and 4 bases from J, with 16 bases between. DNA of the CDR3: TGCAGCGTTGATCAATTGGGTCAGATAAAAAACATTCAGTACTTC. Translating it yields CSVDQLGQIKNIQYF.

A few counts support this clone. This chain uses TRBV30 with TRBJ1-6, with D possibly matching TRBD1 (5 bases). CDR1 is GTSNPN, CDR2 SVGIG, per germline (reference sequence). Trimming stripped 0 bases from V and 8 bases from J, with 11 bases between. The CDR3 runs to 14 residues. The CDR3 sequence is CAWSVQAGDSPLHF. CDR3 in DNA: TGTGCCTGGAGTGTACAGGCGGGGGATTCACCCCTCCACTTT.

In DNA, the CDR3 is TGCAGTGCTAGAGATGGAAAGAGAACGGTGAACACTGAAGCTTTCTTT. Its protein is CSARDGKRTVNTEAFF. The chain joins TRBV20-1 to TRBJ1-1; the D is unclear. Trimming took off 0 bases at V and 0 bases at J, with 14 bases between the two ends. The CDR3 contains 16 residues. Germline V gene data show CDR1 as DFQATT and CDR2 as SNEGSKA (reference sequence).

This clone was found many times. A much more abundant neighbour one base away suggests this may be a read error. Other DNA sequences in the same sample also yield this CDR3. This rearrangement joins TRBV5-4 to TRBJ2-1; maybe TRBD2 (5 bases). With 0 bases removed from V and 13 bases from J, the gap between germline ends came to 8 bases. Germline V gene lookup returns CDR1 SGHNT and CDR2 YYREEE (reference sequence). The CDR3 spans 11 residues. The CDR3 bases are TGTGCCAGCAGCTTGGGTCGGGAACAGTTCTTC. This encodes CASSLGREQFF. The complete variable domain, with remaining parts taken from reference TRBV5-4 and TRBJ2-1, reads ETGVTQSPTHLIKTRGQQVTLRCSSQSGHNTVSWYQQALGQGPQFIFQYYREEENGRGNFPPRFSGLQFPNYSSELNVNALELDDSALYLCASSLGREQFFGPGTRLTVL.

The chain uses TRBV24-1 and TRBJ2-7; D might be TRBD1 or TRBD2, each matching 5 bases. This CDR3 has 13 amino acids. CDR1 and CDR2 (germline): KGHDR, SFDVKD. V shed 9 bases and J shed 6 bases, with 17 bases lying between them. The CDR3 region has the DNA TGTGCCACCCCCGAGGGGCCCACGTCCGAGCAGTACTTC. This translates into CATPEGPTSEQYF.

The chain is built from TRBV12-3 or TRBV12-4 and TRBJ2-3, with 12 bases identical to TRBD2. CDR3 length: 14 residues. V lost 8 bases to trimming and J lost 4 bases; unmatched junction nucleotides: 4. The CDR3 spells CASGLAGGADTQYF. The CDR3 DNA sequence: TGTGCCAGCGGCCTAGCGGGAGGGGCAGATACGCAGTATTTT.

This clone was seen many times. The CDR3 protein is CSAGEGEKLFF. The CDR3 DNA follows: TGCAGTGCAGGGGAGGGAGAAAAACTGTTTTTT. The J gene is TRBJ1-4, the V gene TRBV20-1; TRBD1 is a possible D gene (5 bases). This CDR3 spans 11 amino acids. Germline V gives CDR1 DFQATT, CDR2 SNEGSKA (reference sequence). Trimming left V 6 bases short and J 8 bases short, with 10 bases between.

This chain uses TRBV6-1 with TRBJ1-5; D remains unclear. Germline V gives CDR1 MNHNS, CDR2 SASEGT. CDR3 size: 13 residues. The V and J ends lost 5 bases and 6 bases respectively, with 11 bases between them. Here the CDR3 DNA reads TGTGCCAGCAGTTCCGGTGAGGGTCAGCCCCAGCATTTT. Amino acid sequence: CASSSGEGQPQHF.

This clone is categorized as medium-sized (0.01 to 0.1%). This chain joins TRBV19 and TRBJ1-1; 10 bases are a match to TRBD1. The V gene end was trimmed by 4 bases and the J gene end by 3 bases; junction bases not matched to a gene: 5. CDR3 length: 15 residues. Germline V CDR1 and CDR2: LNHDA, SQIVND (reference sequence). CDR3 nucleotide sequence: TGTGCCAGTAGTAAATCCGGGACAGGGGACACTGAAGCTTTCTTT. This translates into CASSKSGTGDTEAFF.

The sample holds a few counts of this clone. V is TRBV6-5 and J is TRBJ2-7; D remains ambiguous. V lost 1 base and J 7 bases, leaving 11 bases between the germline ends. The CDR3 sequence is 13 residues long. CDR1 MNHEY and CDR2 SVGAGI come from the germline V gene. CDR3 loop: CASSYFLTGEQYF. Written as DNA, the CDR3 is TGTGCCAGCAGTTACTTTTTGACGGGTGAGCAGTACTTC.

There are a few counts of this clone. CDR3 amino acids: CASSAGAVGTEAFF. DNA for the CDR3: TGTGCCAGCAGTGCTGGGGCGGTGGGTACTGAAGCTTTCTTT. The V and J genes are TRBV12-3 or TRBV12-4 and TRBJ1-1; weak D call: TRBD1 (5 bases). This CDR3 contains 14 residues. Trimming took 5 bases from V and 5 from J, leaving 15 bases between them.